This T cell receptor (beta chain) emerged from a study of beta chain features in type 1 diabetes. Germline lookup yields CDR1 SEHNR and CDR2 FQNEAQ (reference sequence). V trimming: 5 bases; J trimming: 6 bases; junction bases outside the gene matches: 8. This CDR3 spans 14 amino acids. Isolated RNA was reverse transcribed in full, so expressed TCRB transcripts were sequenced. Measured with immunoSEQ multiplex PCR; TCRdb has only the in-frame clones, and not every one. The sample lists just under 150,000 clones; about 9.4% were seen once. The sample was naive CD4+ T cells from blood. This TCR was sampled from a man aged 18 to 29 in good health. V gene TRBV7-9 combines with J gene TRBJ2-7, with TRBD1 matching 9 bases. CDR3 protein: CASSTRDRASEQYF. CDR3 DNA sequence: TGTGCCAGCAGCACCCGGGACAGGGCTTCCGAGCAGTACTTC. Filled out from reference TRBV7-9 and TRBJ2-7, the complete variable domain reads DTGVSQNPRHKITKRGQNVTFRCDPISEHNRLYWYRQTLGQGPEFLTYFQNEAQLEKSRLLSDRFSAERPKGSFSTLEIQRTEQGDSAMYLCASSTRDRASEQYFGPGTRLTVT.